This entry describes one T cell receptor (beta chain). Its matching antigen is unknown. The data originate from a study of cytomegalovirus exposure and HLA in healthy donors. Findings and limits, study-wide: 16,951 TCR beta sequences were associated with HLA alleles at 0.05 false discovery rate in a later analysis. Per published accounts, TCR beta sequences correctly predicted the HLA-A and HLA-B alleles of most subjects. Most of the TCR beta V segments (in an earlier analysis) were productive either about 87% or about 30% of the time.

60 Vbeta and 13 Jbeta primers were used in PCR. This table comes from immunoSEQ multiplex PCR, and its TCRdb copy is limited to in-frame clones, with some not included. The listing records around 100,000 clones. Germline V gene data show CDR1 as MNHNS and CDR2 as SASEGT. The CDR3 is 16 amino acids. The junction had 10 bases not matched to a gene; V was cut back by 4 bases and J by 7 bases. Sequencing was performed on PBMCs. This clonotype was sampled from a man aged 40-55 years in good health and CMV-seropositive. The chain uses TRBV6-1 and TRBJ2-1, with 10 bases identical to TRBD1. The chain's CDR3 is CASSGRSGQGLNEQFF. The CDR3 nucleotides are TGTGCCAGCAGTGGGCGCTCGGGACAGGGGCTAAATGAGCAGTTCTTC.